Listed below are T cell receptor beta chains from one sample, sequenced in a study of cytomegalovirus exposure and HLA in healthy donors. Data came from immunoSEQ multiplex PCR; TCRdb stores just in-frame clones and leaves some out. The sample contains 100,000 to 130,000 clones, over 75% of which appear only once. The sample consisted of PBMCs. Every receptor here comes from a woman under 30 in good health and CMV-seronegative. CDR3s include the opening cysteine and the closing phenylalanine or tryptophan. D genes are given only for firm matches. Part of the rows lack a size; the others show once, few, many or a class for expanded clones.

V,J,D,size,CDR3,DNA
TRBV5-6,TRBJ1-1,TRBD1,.,CASTRTGVNTEAFF,TGTGCCAGCACCCGGACAGGGGTGAACACTGAAGCTTTCTTT
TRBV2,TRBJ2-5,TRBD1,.,CASSVTRTGQETQYF,TGTGCCAGCAGCGTTACCCGGACAGGTCAAGAGACCCAGTACTTC
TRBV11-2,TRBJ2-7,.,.,CASSSGLFEQYF,TGTGCCAGCAGCTCGGGACTTTTCGAGCAGTACTTC
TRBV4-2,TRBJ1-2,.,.,CASSQDLSGNYGYTF,TGTGCCAGCAGCCAAGATCTGTCAGGGAACTATGGCTACACCTTC
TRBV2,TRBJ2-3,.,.,CASSAADTQYF,TGTGCCAGCAGTGCGGCAGATACGCAGTATTTT
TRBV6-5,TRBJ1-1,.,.,CASSYSGGTTEAFF,TGTGCCAGCAGTTACTCGGGGGGTACCACTGAAGCTTTCTTT
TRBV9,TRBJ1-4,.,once,CASSVGSTTNEKLFF,TGTGCCAGCAGCGTAGGCTCTACTACTAATGAAAAACTGTTTTTT
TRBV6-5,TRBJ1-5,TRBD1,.,CASSRTGGRNQPQHF,TGTGCCAGCAGTCGAACAGGGGGCCGGAATCAGCCCCAGCATTTT
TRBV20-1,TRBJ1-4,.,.,CSASPGKELFF,TGCAGTGCTAGTCCGGGGAAAGAACTGTTTTTT
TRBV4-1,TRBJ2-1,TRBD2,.,CASSQEGGTSLYNEQFF,TGCGCCAGCAGCCAAGAGGGCGGGACTAGCCTTTACAATGAGCAGTTCTTC
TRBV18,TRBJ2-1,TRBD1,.,CASSPRTGSSYNEQFF,TGTGCCAGCTCACCGCGGACAGGTAGCTCCTACAATGAGCAGTTCTTC
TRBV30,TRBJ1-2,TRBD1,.,CASTPGTGDLNNYGYTF,TGTGCCTCCACCCCCGGGACAGGCGATCTTAATAACTATGGCTACACCTTC
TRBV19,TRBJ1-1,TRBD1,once,CASSNPGQGYSEAFF,TGTGCCAGTAGTAATCCGGGACAGGGCTATTCGGAAGCTTTCTTT
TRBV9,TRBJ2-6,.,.,CASSVRGSGANVLTF,TGTGCCAGCAGCGTACGGGGCTCTGGGGCCAACGTCCTGACTTTC
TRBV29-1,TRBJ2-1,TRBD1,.,CSVRPYITGTEPLSSYNEQFF,TGCAGCGTTCGGCCCTATATCACCGGGACAGAACCCTTGAGCTCCTACAATGAGCAGTTCTTC